These T cell receptor beta chains were read from a single sample in a study of monozygotic twins with inflammatory bowel disease. No DNA is given; TCRdb re-called the 5' RACE reads and lists each CDR3 protein once. The sample features about 210,000 distinct CDR3 sequences, with less than 9% in its top ten. The sequenced sample was blood. The receptor source for this set is a human donor with ulcerative colitis or Crohn's disease, or a healthy co-twin of an affected twin (not recorded which). Both conserved end residues are part of each CDR3. Each record gives: J gene, V gene, CDR3 protein.

>TRBJ1-5|TRBV12-3/TRBV12-4
CASSPETGAENQPQHF
>TRBJ2-1|TRBV12-3/TRBV12-4
CASSILAGGPINEQFF
>TRBJ2-7|TRBV7-2
CASSLRQYEQYF
>TRBJ2-5|TRBV7-2
CASSLRTLHGETQYF
>TRBJ2-3|TRBV12-3/TRBV12-4
CASSLASHGWADTQYF
>TRBJ2-1|TRBV20-1
CSAPYSSGANNEQFF
>TRBJ2-1|TRBV5-1
CASSSRGNNEQFF
>TRBJ2-1|TRBV20-1
CSALTRYNEQFF
>TRBJ2-2|TRBV28
CASSLGLGTGELFF
>TRBJ2-1|TRBV5-1
CASSLEAGGIYNEQFF
>TRBJ2-1|TRBV2
CASAPGSYNEQFF
>TRBJ2-5|TRBV15
CATSRQSSGETQYF
>TRBJ1-1|TRBV5-1
CASSLGQGANTEAFF
>TRBJ2-1|TRBV4-1
CASSRESGRGGNEQFF
>TRBJ1-1|TRBV29-1
CSVEGAYEAFF
>TRBJ2-3|TRBV29-1
CSVRTSGMGISDTQYF
>TRBJ2-7|TRBV10-3
CAISGGGAAPYEQYF
>TRBJ2-1|TRBV6-2/TRBV6-3
CASSYVQFGEQFF
>TRBJ1-4|TRBV6-1
CASSKWGQADPSTNEKLFF
>TRBJ1-1|TRBV5-1
CASSQDKNTEAFF
>TRBJ2-7|TRBV6-5
CASSYSRHGQGANEQYF
>TRBJ2-7|TRBV20-1
CSAPTGNSYEQYF
>TRBJ2-7|TRBV30
CAWSGDRDNYEQYF
>TRBJ1-1|TRBV28
CASTQTGTGTTEAFF
>TRBJ2-3|TRBV20-1
CSAPGQGARYTQYF
>TRBJ2-7|TRBV12-3/TRBV12-4
CASSFNRVGEQYF
>TRBJ2-3|TRBV7-2
CASRRTGGTDTQYF
>TRBJ2-1|TRBV29-1
CSVRGVGTSSYNEQFF
>TRBJ2-1|TRBV7-9
CASSWAVPQGEQFF
>TRBJ2-5|TRBV27
CASSLSLAGFQETQYF
>TRBJ1-5|TRBV29-1
CSVETGTGGQPQHF
>TRBJ2-6|TRBV19
CASSMGQPGANVLTF
>TRBJ1-5|TRBV18
CASSPPGRDNQPQHF
>TRBJ2-1|TRBV20-1
CSALGGSVNEQFF
>TRBJ1-2|TRBV12-3/TRBV12-4
CASSPQREGHATNYGYTF
>TRBJ2-5|TRBV5-1
CASSEDVTPGTQYF
>TRBJ2-1|TRBV19
CASSYGLADNEQFF
>TRBJ2-7|TRBV6-5
CASNALNSYEQYF
>TRBJ1-1|TRBV5-1
CARNPWTGINTEAFF
>TRBJ2-1|TRBV5-1
CASSPGLAASYNEQFF
>TRBJ1-4|TRBV11-1
CASSPQGMEANEKLFF
>TRBJ1-2|TRBV29-1
CSVVGTASPNYGYTF
>TRBJ1-5|TRBV20-1
CSAVTGTNQPQHF
>TRBJ2-3|TRBV21-1
CASSPPCRGTDTQYF
>TRBJ1-2|TRBV20-1
CSARWTGDGYTF
>TRBJ2-7|TRBV9
CASSETGTSGSYEQYF
>TRBJ1-5|TRBV28
CASSRVNQPQHF
>TRBJ2-1|TRBV29-1
CSVETAYTPNEQFF
>TRBJ2-1|TRBV6-2/TRBV6-3
CASSSNWDPQQFF
>TRBJ2-7|TRBV10-2
CASSESVYEQYF
>TRBJ2-7|TRBV2
CASNRLANPYEQYF
>TRBJ1-5|TRBV5-1
CASSLTPADITPNQPQHF
>TRBJ2-1|TRBV10-3
CAISGGQVNEQFF
>TRBJ1-5|TRBV21-1
CASSKPRGIRNQPQHF
>TRBJ1-2|TRBV6-1
CASSDGRWNGYTF
>TRBJ1-2|TRBV11-1
CASSLDDSNYGYTF
>TRBJ2-2|TRBV2
CASSEATTVGTGELFF
>TRBJ2-1|TRBV12-3/TRBV12-4
CASRGWGGNEQFF